This T cell receptor beta chain was recovered during a study of response to subunit inactivated influenza vaccine listed by TCRdb under 2018. Describing the broader study: The study used deep quantitative T cell receptor repertoire profiling to track responses to a trivalent subunit inactivated influenza vaccine.

Concerning this clonotype: Its cognate antigen has yet to be identified. Per-nucleotide qualities are absent, and no much larger clonotype sits a single base away.

The library was obtained by RT-PCR. Sequencing relied on an Illumina HiSeq 2500. TCRdb ran its own pipeline on the public reads, namely fastp trimming at Q25 and MiXCR clone calling, and kept in-frame beta chains. Under each unique CDR3 protein, matching rows form one entry showing the most common genes and DNA. The sample has about 540,000 distinct CDR3 sequences on record, around 25% of them singletons. The ten largest clones take up 2.5% to 3% of the sample. Study-wide findings and limitations: The authors proposed that each seasonal influenza vaccination may bring in only a limited number of new T cells.

Reading the germline V gene gives CDR1 SGHAT and CDR2 FQNNGV. The cysteine opens and the phenylalanine closes a CDR3 of 13 amino acids. Only the CDR3 region is kept as DNA, spanning 39 bases read in frame from base 1. V drops 0 bases and J drops 4 bases, leaving 6 bases in between. These data also formed part of another study, on T cells expressing NK-cell markers. The second paper states: TCR beta cDNA libraries were prepared using 5'RACE template switching, which introduced a universal primer site and unique molecular identifiers. In sorted CD3+CD56+NKG2C+, CD3+CD56+NKG2C- and CD3+CD56-NKG2C+ T-cell subsets from 7 to 9 donors, TCR beta-chain repertoires were profiled. Of the eight sequenced donors, seven were found to be HCMV-seropositive and one was found to be HCMV-seronegative. To restrict sorting to alphabetaTCR-expressing T cells, an anti-gammadeltaTCR antibody was added in several experiments. For five or six donors, the dominant CD3+CD56+NKG2C+ clonotypes were among the top 10 CD8+ clonotypes and accounted for about 1.0-8% of CD8+ T cells. Those dominant clonotypes were again the most abundant among CD3+CD56-NKG2C+ cells in a handful of donors, at about 25-65%. It remained unclear whether the expanded NKG2C-expressing T cell clones were specific for HCMV antigens. The eight sequenced donors were randomly selected healthy volunteers, three men and five women. To determine HCMV serostatus, a commercial ELISA kit was used to detect HCMV-specific IgG in serum. Ficoll density gradient centrifugation was used to isolate peripheral blood mononuclear cells from blood. Magnetic immunoseparation with Miltenyi isolation kits was used to isolate CD4+ and CD8+ T cells from PBMC. Synthesis of cDNA was primed from the TCR beta constant segment and was followed by two consecutive PCR amplification steps. The libraries were sequenced on Illumina HiSeq 2000/2500, MiSeq or NextSeq, producing 2 x 150 bp reads. MIGEC was used to demultiplex reads and group reads by UMI, and MiTCR was used to assemble and quantify clonotypes. To exclude erroneous sequences, any TCR cDNA sequence not supported by at least two reads was discarded. The tcR package was used for downstream repertoire analysis, and clonotypes were matched between fractions using CDR3 nucleotide sequence together with V segment. VDJmatch was used to annotate antigen specificity against VDJdb, with one amino acid substitution in CDR3 permitted.

Here the sequenced sample was CD4+ T cells sorted from PBMCs, taken 12 days after vaccination. The receptor's source is a man aged 50 to 59 who received an inactivated influenza vaccine. Donor details come from another sample of the same person, matched by shared clones. The chain employs TRBV11-2 and TRBJ2-5; the D gene is unclear. CDR3 reads: CASSLDLIETQYF. DNA sequence: TGTGCCAGCAGCTTAGATCTAATAGAGACCCAGTACTTC.